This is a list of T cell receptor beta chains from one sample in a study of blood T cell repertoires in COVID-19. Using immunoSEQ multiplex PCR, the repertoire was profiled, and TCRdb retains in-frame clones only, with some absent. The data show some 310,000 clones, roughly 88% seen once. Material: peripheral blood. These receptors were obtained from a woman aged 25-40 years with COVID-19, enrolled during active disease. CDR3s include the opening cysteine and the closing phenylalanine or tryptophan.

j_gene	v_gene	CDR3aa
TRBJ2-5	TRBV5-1	CASSFLGEGETQYF
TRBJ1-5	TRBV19	CASSIGDRGHSNQPQHF
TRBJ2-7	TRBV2	CASSETRTGGDEQYF
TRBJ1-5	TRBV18	CASSPDRGNQPQHF
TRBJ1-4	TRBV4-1	CASSRQGGDSEKLFF
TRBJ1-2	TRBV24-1	CATSDSRWGGYTF
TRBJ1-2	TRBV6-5	CASRRQGSNYGYTF
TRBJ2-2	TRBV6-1	CASSDRGYTGELFF
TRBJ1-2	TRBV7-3	CASSFPKAVTLWGQEGGYTF
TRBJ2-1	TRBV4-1	CASSQEGQGSGEQFF
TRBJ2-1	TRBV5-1	CASSLEGNAYNEQFF
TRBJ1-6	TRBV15	CATSRGTLGSPLHF
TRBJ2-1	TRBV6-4	CASTTNPGVNNEQFF
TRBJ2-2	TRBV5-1	CASSLSGGNTGELFF
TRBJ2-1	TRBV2	CASSETSGGSNEQFF
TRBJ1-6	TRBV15	CATSLFGEGNSPLHF
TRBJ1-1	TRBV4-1	CASSPGWGNTEAFF
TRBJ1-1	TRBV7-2	CASSPGQNTEAFF
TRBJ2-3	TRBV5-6	CASSRTVITDTQYF
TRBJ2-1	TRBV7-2	CASSLLSGTPDEQFF
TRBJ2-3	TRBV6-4	CASSDSVGGTDTQYF
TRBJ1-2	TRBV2	CASSPLTGPGGGYTF
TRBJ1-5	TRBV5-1	CASSPGTGNQPQHF
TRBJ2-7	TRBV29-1	CSATDRGAGEQYF
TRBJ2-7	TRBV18	CASSPLMVAGVYEQYF
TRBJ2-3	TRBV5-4	CASSLEALTQYF
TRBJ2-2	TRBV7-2	CASSSPNTGELFF
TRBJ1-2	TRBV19	CASRWTGTGGYTF
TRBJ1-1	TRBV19	CASSTIQGAMNTEAFF
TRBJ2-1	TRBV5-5	CASSLGLADYNEQFF
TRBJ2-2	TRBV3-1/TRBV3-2	CASSQGVAGNTGELFF
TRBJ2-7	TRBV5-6	CASSETSGRSVWYF
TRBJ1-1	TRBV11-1	CASSSYEGNTEAFF